This T cell receptor beta chain appears in the sequencing data of a study of blood T cell repertoires in COVID-19. Study-wide context: Acute-phase and convalescent COVID-19 samples originated in the United States, Italy and Spain. T cells, B-cell-depleted T cells, or PBMCs provided the cDNA or gDNA that served as material.

The data were produced by immunoSEQ multiplex PCR, yet TCRdb's version contains in-frame clones alone and is incomplete. In the table there are 300,000 to 400,000 clones, 70% to 90% of which are singletons. Per the germline V gene, CDR1 is MDHEN and CDR2 is SYDVKM. CDR3 length equals 15 residues. Unmatched junction bases numbered 3, after V lost 4 bases and J lost 0 bases. This chain uses TRBV28 with TRBJ2-7; 10 bases fit TRBD2. Sequenced: peripheral blood. The TCR was taken from a woman aged 45 to 65 with active or convalescent COVID-19. CDR3 DNA: TGTGCCAGCAGTTCTAGCGGGAGCACCTCCTACGAGCAGTACTTC. Its protein is CASSSSGSTSYEQYF.